These 14 T cell receptor beta chains were sequenced from one sample in a study of blood T cell repertoires in COVID-19. Using immunoSEQ multiplex PCR, the repertoire was profiled, and TCRdb retains in-frame clones only, with some absent. The sample carries fewer than 250,000 clones, around 85% recorded once. The sequenced sample consisted of peripheral blood. These receptors were collected from a middle-aged man with acute or convalescent COVID-19.

The chain joins TRBV30 to TRBJ1-6, with D maybe TRBD1 (5 bases). Germline CDR1 and CDR2: GTSNPN and SVGIG (reference sequence). This CDR3 spans 14 amino acids. Trimming took 0 bases from V and 7 from J, leaving 10 bases between them. For the CDR3, the DNA is TGTGCCTGGAGTGTACTCGGGGGAAATTCACCCCTCCACTTT. Translated, it gives CAWSVLGGNSPLHF.

This clone was counted between two and nine times. This chain uses TRBV11-3 with TRBJ2-2, with D maybe TRBD2 (5 bases). CDR1 SGHNT and CDR2 YENEEA come from the germline V gene. The CDR3 is made up of 18 amino acids. Trimming took off 1 base at V and 7 bases at J, with 22 bases between the two ends. The CDR3 protein is CASSLGAPGTHYGGELFF. CDR3 sequence (DNA): TGTGCCAGCAGCTTAGGCGCCCCGGGAACCCATTACGGCGGGGAGCTGTTTTTT.

The chain couples TRBV5-1 to TRBJ2-6; TRBD2 aligns across 7 bases. With V trimmed by 4 bases and J by 0 bases, 7 bases remained unmatched. CDR3 length equals 17 residues. Germline assignment: CDR1 SGHRS and CDR2 YFSETQ. This chain's CDR3 is CASSMTSLPSGANVLTF. CDR3 bases: TGCGCCAGCAGCATGACTAGCCTCCCCTCTGGGGCCAACGTCCTGACTTTC.

J is TRBJ1-1 and V is TRBV24-1; TRBD1 is a possible D gene (6 bases). Germline loops: CDR1 KGHDR, CDR2 SFDVKD. The V and J ends lost 7 bases and 0 bases respectively, with 14 bases between them. The CDR3 spans 15 residues. The CDR3 is CATRAGEAMNTEAFF. The CDR3 DNA is TGTGCCACCAGAGCAGGGGAAGCAATGAACACTGAAGCTTTCTTT.

The chain is built from TRBV21-1 and TRBJ2-3; TRBD1, the table's D call, lacks a check against the DNA. TRBV21-1 represents a pseudogene. The CDR3 extends over 15 amino acids. CDR3 loop: CASSKKRGQGDTQYF. CDR3 DNA: TGTGCCAGCAGCAAAAAAAGGGGGCAGGGAGATACGCAGTATTTT.

As to this clone: A much larger clone is a single base away; this may be a read error. The sample contains more than one DNA sequence encoding this CDR3. This chain links TRBV7-2 with TRBJ1-5; 8 positions match TRBD1. The V and J ends lost 2 bases and 6 bases, in that order; junction bases with no gene match: 0. CDR1 SGHTA and CDR2 FQGNSA come from the germline V gene. The CDR3 spans 13 residues. CDR3 protein: CASSLTGGQPQHF. CDR3 bases: TGTGCCAGCAGCTTAACAGGGGGTCAGCCCCAGCATTTT. Full variable domain (missing parts from reference TRBV7-2 and TRBJ1-5): GAGVSQSPSNKVTEKGKDVELRCDPISGHTALYWYRQSLGQGLEFLIYFQGNSAPDKSGLPSDRFSAERTGGSVSTLTIQRTQQEDSAVYLCASSLTGGQPQHFGDGTRLSIL.

The rearrangement uses TRBV3-1 (or the pseudogene TRBV3-2) and TRBJ1-2; TRBD1 matches 8 bases. Germline CDR1 is LGHDT and CDR2 is YNNKEL (reference sequence). Unmatched junction bases numbered 6, after V lost 4 bases and J lost 8 bases. CDR3 length equals 13 residues. In DNA form, the CDR3 reads TGTGCCAGCAGCCCCGGGACAGGCCAAGGCTACACCTTC. The encoded protein is CASSPGTGQGYTF.

This clone was detected only once. The rearrangement links TRBV19 to TRBJ1-5; 9 bases are a match to TRBD1. After removal of 5 bases from V and 2 bases from J, the junction contained 10 bases not matched to a gene. This CDR3 region has 17 residues. Looked up from germline, CDR1 is LNHDA and CDR2 is SQIVND (reference sequence). This chain's CDR3 is CASSESNRGLGNQPQHF. CDR3 nucleotides: TGTGCCAGTAGTGAAAGTAACAGGGGGCTTGGCAATCAGCCCCAGCATTTT. The whole variable domain, filled in from reference TRBV19 and TRBJ1-5, reads DGGITQSPKYLFRKEGQNVTLSCEQNLNHDAMYWYRQDPGQGLRLIYYSQIVNDFQKGDIAEGYSVSREKKESFPLTVTSAQKNPTAFYLCASSESNRGLGNQPQHFGDGTRLSIL.

This clone was counted a single time. Other DNA sequences in the same sample also yield this CDR3. This rearrangement joins TRBV5-1 to TRBJ1-3, with TRBD1 as a possible D gene (6 bases). Germline assignment: CDR1 SGHRS and CDR2 YFSETQ. CDR3 length: 13 amino acids. Deletions cut 4 bases from V and 3 bases from J, with 8 bases between. The CDR3 coding sequence is TGCGCCAGCAGCCCGGACAGTGGAAACACCATATATTTT. Translation gives CASSPDSGNTIYF.

The chain is built from TRBV29-1 and TRBJ2-3; D unresolved. Germline values: CDR1 SQVTM, CDR2 ANQGSEA. V lost 5 bases and J lost 2, with 11 bases in between. The CDR3 has 13 amino acids. The CDR3 nucleotides are TGCAGCGTTTATGACGGGTACACAGATACGCAGTATTTT. It encodes CSVYDGYTDTQYF.

J is TRBJ2-3 and V is TRBV5-1; 12 nucleotides line up with TRBD2. Trimming removed 1 base from V and 0 bases from J; junction bases left unmatched: 6. The CDR3 extends over 18 amino acids. Germline V gene sequence: CDR1 SGHRS, CDR2 YFSETQ. The CDR3 bases are TGCGCCAGCAGCTTGAGGCTAGCGGGGGGGCCTAGCACAGATACGCAGTATTTT. Translation: CASSLRLAGGPSTDTQYF.

V gene TRBV27 combines with J gene TRBJ2-7; the match to TRBD1 covers 7 bases. The germline V gene has CDR1 MNHEY and CDR2 SMNVEV (reference sequence). J lost 3 bases, V lost 5 bases, and 7 bases had no gene match. This CDR3 spans 14 amino acids. The CDR3 sequence: CASSPTGLGYEQYF. The CDR3 DNA reads as TGTGCCAGCAGTCCGACAGGGCTAGGCTACGAGCAGTACTTC.

The V gene is TRBV5-6, the J gene TRBJ2-2; a possible D gene is TRBD2 (6 bases). This CDR3 is 12 amino acids long. The V gene's germline CDR1 is SGHDT and CDR2 YYEEEE. The germline V and J ends were trimmed by 6 bases and 7 bases, with 10 bases remaining between them. CDR3 sequence: CASTLGGGELFF. In DNA form, the CDR3 reads TGTGCCAGCACCCTCGGGGGCGGGGAGCTGTTTTTT. The entire variable domain, with the rest obtained from reference TRBV5-6 and TRBJ2-2, is as follows: DAGVTQSPTHLIKTRGQQVTLRCSPKSGHDTVSWYQQALGQGPQFIFQYYEEEERQRGNFPDRFSGHQFPNYSSELNVNALLLGDSALYLCASTLGGGELFFGEGSRLTVL.

The chain links TRBV20-1 to TRBJ2-1; 14 nucleotides agree with TRBD2. This CDR3 region has 16 residues. V dropped 3 bases and J dropped 4; count of bases not matched to a gene: 5. Looked up from germline, CDR1 is DFQATT and CDR2 is SNEGSKA (reference sequence). The CDR3: CSASGTSGSGYNEQFF. CDR3 in DNA: TGCAGTGCTAGTGGGACTAGCGGGAGCGGATACAATGAGCAGTTCTTC.